A single sample is the source of the 27 T cell receptor beta chains below, sequenced in a study of blood T cell repertoires in COVID-19. Profiling relied on immunoSEQ multiplex PCR, and the TCRdb table lists in-frame clones only, not all of them. The profile shows 190,000 or so clones, about 91% of them singletons. Sequences were obtained from PBMCs or T cells enriched from blood (not recorded which). The receptor source for this set is a man younger than 35 with acute COVID-19.

The V call is TRBV6-5, the J call TRBJ1-2, with a tentative D call TRBD1 (6 bases). The CDR3 runs 11 residues. Per the germline V gene, CDR1 is MNHEY and CDR2 is SVGAGI. V lost 8 bases and J lost 2, with 6 bases in between. The CDR3 is CASGQNYGYTF. The DNA of the CDR3 is TGTGCCAGCGGACAGAACTATGGCTACACCTTC.

The rearrangement links TRBV7-9 to TRBJ1-1, with 7 bases matching TRBD1. Germline lookup yields CDR1 SEHNR and CDR2 FQNEAQ (reference sequence). The J segment lost 7 bases and the V segment lost 4 bases, leaving 9 bases of the junction unmatched. CDR3 length equals 14 residues. CDR3 in DNA: TGTGCCAGCAGCTACACAGGGGTAAGGGGTGAAGCTTTCTTT. This sequence encodes CASSYTGVRGEAFF. The entire variable domain, with the rest obtained from reference TRBV7-9 and TRBJ1-1, is as follows: DTGVSQNPRHKITKRGQNVTFRCDPISEHNRLYWYRQTLGQGPEFLTYFQNEAQLEKSRLLSDRFSAERPKGSFSTLEIQRTEQGDSAMYLCASSYTGVRGEAFFGQGTRLTVV.

The V call is TRBV19, the J call TRBJ2-1, with unresolved D. This CDR3 has 11 residues. The V gene lost 3 bases and the J gene lost 9 bases, with 6 bases spanning the gap. In germline, CDR1 is LNHDA, CDR2 SQIVND (reference sequence). As DNA, the CDR3 is TGTGCCAGTAGTATTCTTCCTGAGCAGTTCTTC. Its translation is CASSILPEQFF.

The V and J genes are TRBV3-1 (or the pseudogene TRBV3-2) and TRBJ2-7; no definite D call. The CDR3 loop spans 12 amino acids. Germline V gene lookup returns CDR1 LGHDT and CDR2 YNNKEL (reference sequence). V lost 3 bases and J 2 bases, leaving 5 bases between the germline ends. The CDR3 is CASSQATYEQYF. The DNA of the CDR3 is TGTGCCAGCAGCCAGGCCACCTACGAGCAGTACTTC.

The V call is TRBV5-1, the J call TRBJ2-1; the D is unclear. The CDR3 is 13 residues long. Germline CDR1 and CDR2: SGHRS and YFSETQ. Trimming stripped 0 bases from V and 7 bases from J, with 8 bases between. The CDR3 is CASSLGHLNEQFF. Written as DNA, the CDR3 is TGCGCCAGCAGCTTGGGACATCTTAATGAGCAGTTCTTC. The entire variable domain, with the rest obtained from reference TRBV5-1 and TRBJ2-1, is as follows: KAGVTQTPRYLIKTRGQQVTLSCSPISGHRSVSWYQQTPGQGLQFLFEYFSETQRNKGNFPGRFSGRQFSNSRSEMNVSTLELGDSALYLCASSLGHLNEQFFGPGTRLTVL.

The gene calls are TRBV6-5 and TRBJ1-1, with TRBD1 matching over 8 bases. The CDR3 has 14 amino acids. CDR1 MNHEY and CDR2 SVGAGI come from the germline V gene. Losses at the gene ends were 6 bases for V and 5 bases for J; bases not matched to a gene: 8. The CDR3 is CASRTRQGWTEAFF. In nucleotides, the CDR3 is TGTGCCAGCAGAACCCGACAGGGGTGGACTGAAGCTTTCTTT.

The chain is built from TRBV28 and TRBJ2-2; perhaps TRBD2 as D (5 bases). Deletions cut 3 bases from V and 0 bases from J, with 17 bases between. CDR1 is MDHEN and CDR2 is SYDVKM in the germline V gene. The CDR3 extends over 18 amino acids. The CDR3 DNA follows: TGTGCCAGCAGTTTCTCAAGCGGAAAGTTCGCGAACACCGGGGAGCTGTTTTTT. Amino acid sequence: CASSFSSGKFANTGELFF.

The V gene is TRBV6-5, the J gene TRBJ1-2, with D perhaps TRBD1 (5 bases). The CDR3 sequence is 12 residues long. V was cut by 9 bases and J by 2 bases, with 10 bases left in between. Per the germline V gene, CDR1 is MNHEY and CDR2 is SVGAGI. The CDR3 loop reads CASSQDNYGYTF. The CDR3 DNA is TGTGCCAGTTCACAGGACAACTATGGCTACACCTTC.

The J gene is TRBJ2-5, the V gene TRBV5-5; TRBD2 matches at 13 bases. With V trimmed by 5 bases and J by 2 bases, 9 bases remained unmatched. The CDR3 has 17 residues. Germline loops: CDR1 SGHKS, CDR2 YYEKEE (reference sequence). The CDR3 loop is CASRYLGTSGNQETQYF. CDR3 DNA: TGTGCCAGCAGGTATCTAGGGACTAGCGGGAATCAAGAGACCCAGTACTTC.

The chain recombines TRBV27 with TRBJ1-1; D gene ambiguous. The CDR3 covers 10 residues. V shed 6 bases and J shed 13 bases, with 12 bases lying between them. The germline gives CDR1 MNHEY, CDR2 SMNVEV (reference sequence). CDR3 in amino acids: CASRYRQVFF. The CDR3 nucleotides are TGTGCCAGCAGGTATCGACAAGTTTTCTTT.

This chain joins TRBV28 and TRBJ1-5, with unresolved D. Germline lookup yields CDR1 MDHEN and CDR2 SYDVKM. The V end was cut by 6 bases, the J end by 3 bases, with 12 bases between. The CDR3 is 14 amino acids. The CDR3 DNA sequence: TGTGCCAGCAGGCTGGTGGCAGTCAATCAGCCCCAGCATTTT. This codes for CASRLVAVNQPQHF.

CDR3 in amino acids: CASSLAKRDTQYF. The CDR3 DNA reads as TGTGCCAGCAGTTTAGCGAAGAGAGATACGCAGTATTTT. V and J are TRBV12-3 or TRBV12-4 and TRBJ2-3, with unresolved D. Trimming took off 0 bases at V and 5 bases at J, with 6 bases between the two ends. This CDR3 has 13 amino acids.

The CDR3 DNA reads TGTGCCAGCAGTTTGACACAGGGGGTATCTTTGGGCTACACCTTC. It is translated as CASSLTQGVSLGYTF. V gene TRBV28 combines with J gene TRBJ1-2; TRBD1 aligns across 8 bases. The CDR3 extends over 15 amino acids. Trimming took 3 bases from V and 8 from J; bases not matched to a gene: 11. The germline V gene has CDR1 MDHEN and CDR2 SYDVKM.

This clone has only a few counts. The V and J genes are TRBV10-3 and TRBJ2-5, with 9 bases identical to TRBD2. The CDR3 is made up of 15 amino acids. Unmatched junction bases numbered 14, after V lost 11 bases and J lost 4 bases. The germline gives CDR1 ENHRY, CDR2 SYGVKD. The CDR3 coding sequence is TGTGCCTCTCGGACTAGCGAAACGGGGACAGAGACCCAGTACTTC. Translating it yields CASRTSETGTETQYF.

V is TRBV6-5 and J is TRBJ2-3, with 8 nucleotides matching TRBD2. Germline V gene lookup returns CDR1 MNHEY and CDR2 SVGAGI. V lost 2 bases to trimming and J lost 2 bases; unmatched junction nucleotides: 3. The CDR3 consists of 15 residues. The CDR3 nucleotides read TGTGCCAGCAGTTACGTAGCGGGACCCACAGATACGCAGTATTTT. Residues: CASSYVAGPTDTQYF.

The CDR3: CASSLPGTNTGELFF. The CDR3 DNA reads as TGTGCCAGCAGTCTTCCCGGGACGAACACCGGGGAGCTGTTTTTT. The chain has TRBV28 and TRBJ2-2; D may be TRBD2 (5 bases). The CDR3 totals 15 residues. Trimming removed 5 bases from V and 0 bases from J, with 10 bases in between. Germline assignment: CDR1 MDHEN and CDR2 SYDVKM.

This sequence joins TRBV2 and TRBJ1-4; D might be TRBD1 (5 bases). The V end lost 6 bases, the J end lost 5 bases, and 10 bases lay between the germline ends. The CDR3 has 13 amino acids. CDR1 SNHLY and CDR2 FYNNEI come from the germline V gene. Here the CDR3 DNA reads TGTGCCAGCAGGACAGACTTGAATGAAAAACTGTTTTTT. Residues: CASRTDLNEKLFF.

CDR3 bases: TGTGCCAGCAGTGAGGCAACTGGAAACACCATATATTTT. Protein: CASSEATGNTIYF. This chain uses TRBV2 with TRBJ1-3; no definite D call. This CDR3 is 13 amino acids long. The V gene's germline CDR1 is SNHLY and CDR2 FYNNEI. V lost 3 bases, J lost 2 bases, and 5 bases lay in between. Together with reference TRBV2 and TRBJ1-3, the CDR3 gives the full variable domain: EPEVTQTPSHQVTQMGQEVILRCVPISNHLYFYWYRQILGQKVEFLVSFYNNEISEKSEIFDDQFSVERPDGSNFTLKIRSTKLEDSAMYFCASSEATGNTIYFGEGSWLTVV.

The chain uses TRBV15 and TRBJ2-3, with D perhaps matching TRBD2 (5 bases). The germline V gene encodes CDR1 LNHNV and CDR2 YYDKDF (reference sequence). The CDR3 is 17 residues long. Trimming pared 0 bases from V and 0 bases from J, leaving 13 bases between. CDR3 sequence: CATSRESTRTSTDTQYF. CDR3 nucleotides: TGTGCCACCAGCAGAGAAAGCACACGGACTAGCACAGATACGCAGTATTTT. The variable domain in full, completed from reference TRBV15 and TRBJ2-3, reads DAMVIQNPRYQVTQFGKPVTLSCSQTLNHNVMYWYQQKSSQAPKLLFHYYDKDFNNEADTPDNFQSRRPNTSFCFLDIRSPGLGDTAMYLCATSRESTRTSTDTQYFGPGTRLTVL.

This clone was counted only a few times. V and J are TRBV5-1 and TRBJ2-1, with D perhaps matching TRBD1 or TRBD2 (5 bases each). The CDR3 extends over 13 amino acids. Germline loops: CDR1 SGHRS, CDR2 YFSETQ. Trimming took 4 bases from V and 5 from J, leaving 10 bases between them. The CDR3 spells CASSMGRDNEQFF. CDR3 coding DNA: TGCGCCAGCAGCATGGGACGGGACAATGAGCAGTTCTTC.

The rearrangement joins TRBV2 to TRBJ2-7; TRBD2 agrees at 7 bases. This CDR3 has 13 residues. Losses at the gene ends were 4 bases for V and 4 bases for J; bases not matched to a gene: 4. Germline V gene data show CDR1 as SNHLY and CDR2 as FYNNEI. CDR3 amino acids: CASSVPSGYEQYF. CDR3 sequence (DNA): TGTGCCAGCAGTGTTCCTAGCGGTTACGAGCAGTACTTC.

With respect to this clone: Mismatch with germline at one junction end may stem from a read error. This sequence joins TRBV29-1 and TRBJ2-3; 10 bases match TRBD2. This CDR3 contains 15 residues. Germline V gene lookup returns CDR1 SQVTM and CDR2 ANQGSEA. In nucleotides, the CDR3 is TGCAGCGTTGTCCCCGAGCGGGAGGGCACATATACGCAGTATTTT. The encoded protein is CSVVPEREGTYTQYF.

The genes are TRBV19 and TRBJ2-3; the match to TRBD2 covers 7 bases. The germline gives CDR1 LNHDA, CDR2 SQIVND (reference sequence). The ends lost 0 bases at V and 7 bases at J; junction bases unmatched: 7. The CDR3 has 15 amino acids. Written as DNA, the CDR3 is TGTGCCAGTAGTATAGATTCAGGGAGGGTCAATACGCAGTATTTT. Translated: CASSIDSGRVNTQYF.

This rearrangement joins TRBV19 to TRBJ2-7; the match to TRBD2 covers 12 bases. CDR1 and CDR2 from the germline V gene are LNHDA and SQIVND (reference sequence). J was trimmed by 3 bases and V by 2 bases; bases with no gene match: 11. The CDR3 runs 18 residues. The CDR3 region is CASSIRLAGALRGYEQYF. CDR3 DNA: TGTGCCAGTAGTATACGACTAGCGGGAGCCCTAAGGGGCTACGAGCAGTACTTC.

The CDR3 region has the DNA TGTGCCAGCAGTATATCCCGACAGGGCCTGGGGCCCCAGCATTTT. Its translation: CASSISRQGLGPQHF. The V and J genes are TRBV6-5 and TRBJ1-5, with TRBD1 matching 7 bases. Germline values: CDR1 MNHEY, CDR2 SVGAGI. The CDR3 spans 15 residues. V shed 5 bases and J 9 bases; nucleotides not matched to a gene: 13.

V is TRBV6-2 or TRBV6-3 and J is TRBJ2-7; 9 bases match TRBD2. The CDR3 totals 16 residues. V dropped 0 bases and J dropped 2; count of bases not matched to a gene: 5. CDR1 and CDR2 (germline): MNHEY, SVGEGT. The CDR3 region is CASSYSIAGGTYEQYF. The CDR3 region has the DNA TGTGCCAGCAGTTACTCGATCGCGGGGGGGACCTACGAGCAGTACTTC.

This chain links TRBV24-1 with TRBJ2-7, with D perhaps matching TRBD1 (7 bases). V was pared by 3 bases and J by 5 bases, with 10 bases between. The germline CDR1 and CDR2 sequences are KGHDR and SFDVKD. The CDR3 has 13 residues. CDR3 DNA sequence: TGTGCCACCAGTGATCAGGGGGGCCACGAGCAGTACTTC. This translates into CATSDQGGHEQYF.